The 5 T cell receptor beta chains reported below all come from one sample, sequenced in a study of T cells in Graves' hyperthyroidism and ophthalmopathy. RNA transcripts gave rise to amplified TCR beta CDR3 regions. First-round RT-PCR targeting the TCR CDR3 was performed with the HTBI primer set. TCRdb fed the multiplex PCR reads into MiXCR, producing one record per CDR3 protein. The table records 270,000 or so distinct CDR3 sequences, around 15% of them present only once. The sample taken for sequencing was blood. The source of these receptors is a woman between 50 and 59 years old with Graves' hyperthyroidism that later progressed to Graves' ophthalmopathy.

In this sample, this clonotype turned up many times. The CDR3: CARENRDRGSPLHF. The CDR3 nucleotides read TGTGCCAGAGAGAACCGGGACAGGGGTTCACCCCTCCACTTT. V and J are TRBV11-2 and TRBJ1-6, with 10 bases that match TRBD1. V trimming: 9 bases; J trimming: 9 bases; junction bases outside the gene matches: 8. Germline CDR1 reads SGHAT; CDR2 reads FQNNGV. This CDR3 region has 14 residues.

This clonotype appeared many times. The genes are TRBV2 and TRBJ2-3; D may be TRBD2 (6 bases). The CDR3 runs to 17 residues. V lost 7 bases and J lost 7, with 27 bases in between. CDR1 and CDR2 (germline): SNHLY, FYNNEI. CDR3 sequence reads: CASIQERLVGPLNTQYF. The CDR3 DNA reads as TGTGCCAGCATCCAAGAGCGACTAGTGGGGCCGCTAAATACGCAGTATTTT. The whole variable domain, remainder taken from reference TRBV2 and TRBJ2-3, is EPEVTQTPSHQVTQMGQEVILRCVPISNHLYFYWYRQILGQKVEFLVSFYNNEISEKSEIFDDQFSVERPDGSNFTLKIRSTKLEDSAMYFCASIQERLVGPLNTQYFGPGTRLTVL.

This clonotype has a handful of counts. The J gene is TRBJ1-1, the V gene TRBV9, with 11 bases lining up with TRBD1. The CDR3 contains 17 residues. Germline assignment: CDR1 SGDLS and CDR2 YYNGEE. J was trimmed by 4 bases and V by 0 bases; bases with no gene match: 8. The CDR3 spells CASSVGTLGTGGTEAFF. CDR3 bases: TGTGCCAGCAGCGTAGGGACCTTGGGGACAGGGGGCACTGAAGCTTTCTTT.

This chain joins TRBV15 and TRBJ2-7; TRBD2 might be the D (6 bases). Germline loops: CDR1 LNHNV, CDR2 YYDKDF (reference sequence). The CDR3 contains 15 residues. V lost 4 bases to trimming and J lost 4 bases, with 17 bases between them. The CDR3 DNA reads as TGTGCCACCAGCAACCGGGACTGGAATCCTTACGAGCAGTACTTC. It codes for CATSNRDWNPYEQYF.

This clonotype was seen many times. The rearrangement joins TRBV18 to TRBJ2-3, with D unclear. The CDR3 length is 17 residues. V was trimmed by 3 bases and J by 0 bases, leaving 16 bases between them. Per the germline V gene, CDR1 is KGHSH and CDR2 is LQKENI. In nucleotides, the CDR3 is TGTGCCAGCTCACCTTCTATAGGGCAAACTAGCACAGATACGCAGTATTTT. Its translation: CASSPSIGQTSTDTQYF.